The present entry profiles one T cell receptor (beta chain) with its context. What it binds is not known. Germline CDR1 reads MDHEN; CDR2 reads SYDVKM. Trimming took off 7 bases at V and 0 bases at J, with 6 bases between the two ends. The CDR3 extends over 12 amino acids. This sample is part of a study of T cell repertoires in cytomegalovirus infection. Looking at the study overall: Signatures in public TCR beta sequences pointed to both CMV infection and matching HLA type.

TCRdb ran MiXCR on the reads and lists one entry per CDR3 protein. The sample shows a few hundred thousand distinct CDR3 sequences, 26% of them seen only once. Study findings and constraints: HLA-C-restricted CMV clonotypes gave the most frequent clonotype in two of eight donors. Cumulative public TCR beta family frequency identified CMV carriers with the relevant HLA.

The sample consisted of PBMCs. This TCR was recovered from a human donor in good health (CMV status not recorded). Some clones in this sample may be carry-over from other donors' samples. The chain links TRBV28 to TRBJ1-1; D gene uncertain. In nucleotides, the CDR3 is TGTGCCAGCACAGAGATGAACACTGAAGCTTTCTTT. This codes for CASTEMNTEAFF. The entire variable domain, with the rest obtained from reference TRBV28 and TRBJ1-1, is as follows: DVKVTQSSRYLVKRTGEKVFLECVQDMDHENMFWYRQDPGLGLRLIYFSYDVKMKEKGDIPEGYSVSREKKERFSLILESASTNQTSMYLCASTEMNTEAFFGQGTRLTVV.